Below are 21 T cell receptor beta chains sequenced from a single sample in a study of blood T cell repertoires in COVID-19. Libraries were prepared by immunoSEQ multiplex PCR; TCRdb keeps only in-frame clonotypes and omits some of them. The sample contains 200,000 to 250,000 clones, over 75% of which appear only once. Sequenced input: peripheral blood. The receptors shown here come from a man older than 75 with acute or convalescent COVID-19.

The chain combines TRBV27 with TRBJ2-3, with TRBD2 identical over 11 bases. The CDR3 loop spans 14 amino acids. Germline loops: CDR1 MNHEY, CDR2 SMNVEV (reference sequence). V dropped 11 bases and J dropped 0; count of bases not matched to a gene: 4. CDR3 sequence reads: CAGASGGSTDTQYF. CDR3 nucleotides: TGTGCCGGAGCTAGCGGGGGGAGCACAGATACGCAGTATTTT.

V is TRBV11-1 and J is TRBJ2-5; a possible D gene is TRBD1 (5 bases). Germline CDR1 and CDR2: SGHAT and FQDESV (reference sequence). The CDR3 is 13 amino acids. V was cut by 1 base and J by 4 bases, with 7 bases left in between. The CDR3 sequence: CASSLDRRETQYF. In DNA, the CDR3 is TGTGCCAGCAGCTTAGACAGGAGAGAGACCCAGTACTTC.

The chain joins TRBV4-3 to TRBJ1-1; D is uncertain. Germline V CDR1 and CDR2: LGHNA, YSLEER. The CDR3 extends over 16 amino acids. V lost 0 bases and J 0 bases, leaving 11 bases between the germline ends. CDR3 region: CASSQDWRPMNTEAFF. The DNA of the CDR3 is TGCGCCAGCAGCCAAGATTGGAGGCCGATGAACACTGAAGCTTTCTTT.

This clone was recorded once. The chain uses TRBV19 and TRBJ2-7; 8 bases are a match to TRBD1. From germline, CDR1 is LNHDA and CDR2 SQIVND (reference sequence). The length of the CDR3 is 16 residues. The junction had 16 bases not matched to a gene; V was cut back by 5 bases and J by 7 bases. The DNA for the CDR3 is TGTGCCAGTAGTCCGGAGGACAGGGACCCTTTTGGGGAGCAGTACTTC. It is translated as CASSPEDRDPFGEQYF.

The CDR3 coding sequence is TGTGCCAGCAGCTGGGGGACTAGCGGGAGTATCGGGGAGCTGTTTTTT. This encodes CASSWGTSGSIGELFF. The chain employs TRBV5-4 and TRBJ2-2, with 14 bases that match TRBD2. Germline V gives CDR1 SGHNT, CDR2 YYREEE (reference sequence). The CDR3 has 16 amino acids. Losses at the gene ends were 3 bases for V and 7 bases for J; bases not matched to a gene: 5.

This CDR3 reads CASSEPRQGEETQYF. CDR3 sequence (DNA): TGTGCCAGCAGTGAACCGAGACAGGGAGAAGAGACCCAGTACTTC. V usage is TRBV2 and J usage is TRBJ2-5; 7 nucleotides agree with TRBD1. Germline V CDR1 and CDR2: SNHLY, FYNNEI. The V segment lost 2 bases and the J segment 3 bases; nucleotides outside the gene matches: 6. The CDR3 covers 15 residues.

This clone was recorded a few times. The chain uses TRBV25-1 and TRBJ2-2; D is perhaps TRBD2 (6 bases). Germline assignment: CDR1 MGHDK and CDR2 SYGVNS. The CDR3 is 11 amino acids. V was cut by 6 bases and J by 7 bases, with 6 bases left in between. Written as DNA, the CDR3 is TGTGCCAGCAGGGGACTCGGGGAGCTGTTTTTT. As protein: CASRGLGELFF.

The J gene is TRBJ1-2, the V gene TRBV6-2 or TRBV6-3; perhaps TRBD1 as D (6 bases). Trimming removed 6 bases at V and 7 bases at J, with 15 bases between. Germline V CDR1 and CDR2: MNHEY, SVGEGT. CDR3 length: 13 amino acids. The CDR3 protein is CASSQQGIGGYTF. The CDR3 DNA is TGTGCCAGCAGCCAACAGGGTATTGGTGGCTACACCTTC.

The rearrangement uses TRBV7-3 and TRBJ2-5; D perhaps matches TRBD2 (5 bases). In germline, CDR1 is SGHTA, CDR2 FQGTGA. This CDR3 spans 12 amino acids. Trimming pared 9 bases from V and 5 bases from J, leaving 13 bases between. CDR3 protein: CASSNGVETQYF. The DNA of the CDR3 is TGTGCCAGTTCTAACGGGGTGGAGACCCAGTACTTC.

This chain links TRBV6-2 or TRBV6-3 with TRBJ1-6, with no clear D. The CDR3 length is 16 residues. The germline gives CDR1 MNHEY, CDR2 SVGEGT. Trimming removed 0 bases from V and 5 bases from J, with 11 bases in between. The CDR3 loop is CASSYSIPGNNSPLHF. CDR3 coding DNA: TGTGCCAGCAGTTACTCGATTCCGGGAAATAATTCACCCCTCCACTTT.

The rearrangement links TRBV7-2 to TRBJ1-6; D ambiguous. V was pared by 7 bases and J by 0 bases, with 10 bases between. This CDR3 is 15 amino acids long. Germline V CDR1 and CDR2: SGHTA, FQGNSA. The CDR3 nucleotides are TGTGCCAGCACCCCCGGGATCTCCTATAATTCACCCCTCCACTTT. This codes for CASTPGISYNSPLHF.

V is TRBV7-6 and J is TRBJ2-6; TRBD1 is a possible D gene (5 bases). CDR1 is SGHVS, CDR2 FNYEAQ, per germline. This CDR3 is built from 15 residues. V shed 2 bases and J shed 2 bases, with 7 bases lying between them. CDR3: CASSLTRAGANVLTF. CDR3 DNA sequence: TGTGCCAGCAGCTTAACCAGGGCTGGGGCCAACGTCCTGACTTTC. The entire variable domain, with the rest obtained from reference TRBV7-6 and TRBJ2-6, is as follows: GAGVSQSPRYKVTKRGQDVALRCDPISGHVSLYWYRQALGQGPEFLTYFNYEAQQDKSGLPNDRFSAERPEGSISTLTIQRTEQRDSAMYRCASSLTRAGANVLTFGAGSRLTVL.

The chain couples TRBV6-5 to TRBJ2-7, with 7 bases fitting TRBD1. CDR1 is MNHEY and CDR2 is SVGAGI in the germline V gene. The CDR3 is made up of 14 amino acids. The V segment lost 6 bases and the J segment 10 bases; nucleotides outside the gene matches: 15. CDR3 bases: TGTGCCAGCAGCCCCCAGGCCAGACAGGGAAAACAGTACTTC. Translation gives CASSPQARQGKQYF.

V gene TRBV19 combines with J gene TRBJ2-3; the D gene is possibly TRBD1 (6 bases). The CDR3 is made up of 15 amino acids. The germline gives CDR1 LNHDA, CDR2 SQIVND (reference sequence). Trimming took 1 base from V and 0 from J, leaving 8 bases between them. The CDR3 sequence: CASSIVTGSTDTQYF. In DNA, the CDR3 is TGTGCCAGTAGTATAGTTACAGGGAGCACAGATACGCAGTATTTT.

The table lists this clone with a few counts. CDR3 residues: CASSLALLGTSGHTSGSYNEQFF. CDR3 nucleotides: TGCGCCAGCAGCTTGGCCCTACTTGGGACTAGCGGACATACCTCGGGCTCCTACAATGAGCAGTTCTTC. The chain links TRBV5-1 to TRBJ2-1; 11 bases match TRBD2. CDR1 SGHRS and CDR2 YFSETQ come from the germline V gene. The V and J ends lost 0 bases and 0 bases, in that order; junction bases with no gene match: 20. This CDR3 is built from 23 residues.

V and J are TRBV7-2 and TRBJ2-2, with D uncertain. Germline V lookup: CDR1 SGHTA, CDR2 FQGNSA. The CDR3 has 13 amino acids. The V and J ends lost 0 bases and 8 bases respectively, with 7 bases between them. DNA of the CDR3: TGTGCCAGCAGCTTAGCCTTGTTAGGGGAGCTGTTTTTT. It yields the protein CASSLALLGELFF.

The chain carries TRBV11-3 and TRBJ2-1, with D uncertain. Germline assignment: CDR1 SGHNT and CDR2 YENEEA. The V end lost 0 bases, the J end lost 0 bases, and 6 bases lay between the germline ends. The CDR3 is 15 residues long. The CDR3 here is CASSLDASSYNEQFF. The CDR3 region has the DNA TGTGCCAGCAGCTTAGACGCCAGCTCCTACAATGAGCAGTTCTTC.

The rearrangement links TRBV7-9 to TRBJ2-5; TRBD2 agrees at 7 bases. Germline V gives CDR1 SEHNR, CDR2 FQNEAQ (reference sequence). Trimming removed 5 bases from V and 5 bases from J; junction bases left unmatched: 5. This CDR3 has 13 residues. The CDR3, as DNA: TGTGCCAGCAGCACTAGCGCTTGGGAGACCCAGTACTTC. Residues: CASSTSAWETQYF.

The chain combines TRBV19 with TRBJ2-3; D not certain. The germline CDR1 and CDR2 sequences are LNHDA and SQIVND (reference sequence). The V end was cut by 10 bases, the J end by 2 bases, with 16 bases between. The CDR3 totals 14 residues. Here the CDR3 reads CATQKSVATDTQYF. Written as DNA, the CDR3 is TGTGCCACCCAAAAAAGCGTGGCCACAGATACGCAGTATTTT. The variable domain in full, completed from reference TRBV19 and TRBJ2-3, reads DGGITQSPKYLFRKEGQNVTLSCEQNLNHDAMYWYRQDPGQGLRLIYYSQIVNDFQKGDIAEGYSVSREKKESFPLTVTSAQKNPTAFYLCATQKSVATDTQYFGPGTRLTVL.

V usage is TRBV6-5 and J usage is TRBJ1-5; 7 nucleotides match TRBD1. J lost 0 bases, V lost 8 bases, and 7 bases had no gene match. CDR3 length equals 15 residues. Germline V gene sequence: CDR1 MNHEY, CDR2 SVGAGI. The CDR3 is CASGQTGNSNQPQHF. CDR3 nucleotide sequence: TGTGCCAGCGGGCAGACAGGGAATAGCAATCAGCCCCAGCATTTT.

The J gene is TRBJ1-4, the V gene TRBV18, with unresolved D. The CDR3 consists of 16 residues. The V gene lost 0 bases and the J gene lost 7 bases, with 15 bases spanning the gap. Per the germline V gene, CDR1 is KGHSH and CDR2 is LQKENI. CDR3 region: CASSPPNGGLGEKLFF. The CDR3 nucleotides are TGTGCCAGCTCACCACCGAACGGAGGTTTGGGTGAAAAACTGTTTTTT.